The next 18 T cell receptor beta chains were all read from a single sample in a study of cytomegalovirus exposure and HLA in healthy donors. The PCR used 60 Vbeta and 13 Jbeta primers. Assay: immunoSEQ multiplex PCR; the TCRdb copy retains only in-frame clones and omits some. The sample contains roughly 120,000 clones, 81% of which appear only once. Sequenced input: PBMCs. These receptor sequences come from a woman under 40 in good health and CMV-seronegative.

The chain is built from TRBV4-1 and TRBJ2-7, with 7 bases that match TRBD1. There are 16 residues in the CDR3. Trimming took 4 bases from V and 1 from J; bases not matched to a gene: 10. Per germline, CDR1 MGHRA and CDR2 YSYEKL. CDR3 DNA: TGCGCCAGCAGCCGCCCGACAGGGCGACTGTCCTACGAGCAGTACTTC. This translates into CASSRPTGRLSYEQYF.

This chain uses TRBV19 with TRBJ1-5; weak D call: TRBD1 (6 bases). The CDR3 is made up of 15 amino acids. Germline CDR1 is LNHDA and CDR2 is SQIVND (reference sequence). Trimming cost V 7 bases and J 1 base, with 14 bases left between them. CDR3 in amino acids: CASTPNGGSNQPQHF. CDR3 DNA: TGTGCCAGTACCCCAAATGGGGGCAGCAATCAGCCCCAGCATTTT.

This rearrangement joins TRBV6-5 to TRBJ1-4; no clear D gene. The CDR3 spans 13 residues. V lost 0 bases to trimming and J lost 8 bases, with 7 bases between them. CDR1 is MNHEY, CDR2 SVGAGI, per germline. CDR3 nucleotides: TGTGCCAGCAGTTACTCCCCAATGGAAAAACTGTTTTTT. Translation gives CASSYSPMEKLFF.

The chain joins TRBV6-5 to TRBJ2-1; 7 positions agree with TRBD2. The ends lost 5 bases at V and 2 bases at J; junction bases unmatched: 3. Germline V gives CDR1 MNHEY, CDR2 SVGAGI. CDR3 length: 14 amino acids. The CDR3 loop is CASSGLVTYNEQFF. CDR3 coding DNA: TGTGCCAGCAGTGGACTAGTTACCTACAATGAGCAGTTCTTC.

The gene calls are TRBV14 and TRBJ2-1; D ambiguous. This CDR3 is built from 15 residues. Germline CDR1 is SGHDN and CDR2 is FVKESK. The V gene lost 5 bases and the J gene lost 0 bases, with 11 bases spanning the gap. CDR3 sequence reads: CASSDLGSSYNEQFF. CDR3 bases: TGTGCCAGCAGCGATCTAGGAAGCTCCTACAATGAGCAGTTCTTC.

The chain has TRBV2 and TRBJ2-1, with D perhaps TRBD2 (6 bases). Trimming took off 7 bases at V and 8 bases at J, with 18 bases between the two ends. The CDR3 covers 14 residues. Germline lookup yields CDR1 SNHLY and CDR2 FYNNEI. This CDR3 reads CASIRVAAADEQFF. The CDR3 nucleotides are TGTGCCAGCATTAGAGTAGCGGCCGCGGATGAGCAGTTCTTC.

The CDR3 spells CASTASSGGKDEKLFF. The CDR3 nucleotides are TGTGCCAGCACCGCTTCATCTGGGGGCAAGGATGAAAAACTGTTTTTT. V and J are TRBV7-9 and TRBJ1-4; perhaps TRBD1 as D (6 bases). The germline CDR1 and CDR2 sequences are SEHNR and FQNEAQ (reference sequence). The CDR3 covers 16 residues. V gave up 7 bases and J gave up 6 bases, with 21 bases separating them.

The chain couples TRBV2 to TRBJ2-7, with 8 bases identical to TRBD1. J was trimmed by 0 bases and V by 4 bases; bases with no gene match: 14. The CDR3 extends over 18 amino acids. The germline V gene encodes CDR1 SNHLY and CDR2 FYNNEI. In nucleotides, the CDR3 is TGTGCCAGCAGTGTGACCTCCGGGACAGGTTTTCGCTCCTACGAGCAGTACTTC. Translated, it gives CASSVTSGTGFRSYEQYF.

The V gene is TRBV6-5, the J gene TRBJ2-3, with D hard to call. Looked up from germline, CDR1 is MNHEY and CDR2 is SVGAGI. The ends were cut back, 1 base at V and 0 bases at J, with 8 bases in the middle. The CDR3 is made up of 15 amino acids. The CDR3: CASSYFGGSTDTQYF. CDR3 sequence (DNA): TGTGCCAGCAGTTACTTTGGCGGTAGCACAGATACGCAGTATTTT.

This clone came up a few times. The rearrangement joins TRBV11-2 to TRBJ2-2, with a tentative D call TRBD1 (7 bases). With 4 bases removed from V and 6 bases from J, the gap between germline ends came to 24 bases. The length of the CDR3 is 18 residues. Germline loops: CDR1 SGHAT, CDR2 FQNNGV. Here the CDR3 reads CASSSGTGGRGVSGELFF. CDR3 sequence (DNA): TGTGCCAGCAGCTCCGGGACCGGAGGCAGGGGGGTGTCCGGGGAGCTGTTTTTT.

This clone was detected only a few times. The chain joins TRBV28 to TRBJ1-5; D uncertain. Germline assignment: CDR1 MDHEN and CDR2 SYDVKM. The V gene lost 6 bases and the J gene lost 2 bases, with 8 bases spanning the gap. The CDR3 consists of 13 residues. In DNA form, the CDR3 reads TGTGCCAGCAGCCCCGCGGGCAATCAGCCCCAGCATTTT. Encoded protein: CASSPAGNQPQHF.

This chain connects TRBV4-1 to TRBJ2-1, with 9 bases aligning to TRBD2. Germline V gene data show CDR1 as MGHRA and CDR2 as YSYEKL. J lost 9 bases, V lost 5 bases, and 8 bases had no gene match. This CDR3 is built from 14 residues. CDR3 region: CASSTPSGIFEQFF. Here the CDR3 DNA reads TGCGCCAGCAGCACTCCTAGCGGGATTTTTGAGCAGTTCTTC.

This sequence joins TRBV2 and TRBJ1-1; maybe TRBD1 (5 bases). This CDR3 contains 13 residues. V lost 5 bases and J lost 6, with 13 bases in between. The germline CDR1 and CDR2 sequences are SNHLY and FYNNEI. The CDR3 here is CASSLAGGSEAFF. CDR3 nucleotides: TGTGCCAGCAGTTTGGCGGGGGGTTCTGAAGCTTTCTTT.

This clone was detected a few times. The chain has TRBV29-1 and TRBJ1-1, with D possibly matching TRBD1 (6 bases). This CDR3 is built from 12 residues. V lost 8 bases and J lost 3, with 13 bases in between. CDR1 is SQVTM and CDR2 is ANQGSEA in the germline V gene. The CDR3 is CSMRRGDTEAFF. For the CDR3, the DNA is TGCAGCATGCGCAGGGGAGACACTGAAGCTTTCTTT.

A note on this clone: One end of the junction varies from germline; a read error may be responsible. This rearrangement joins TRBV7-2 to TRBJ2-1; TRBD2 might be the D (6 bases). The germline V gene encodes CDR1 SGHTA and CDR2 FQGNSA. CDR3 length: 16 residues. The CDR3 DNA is TGTGCCAGCAGCACGTCGGCCGGGACTTCCTCCAATGAGCAGTTCTTC. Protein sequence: CASSTSAGTSSNEQFF. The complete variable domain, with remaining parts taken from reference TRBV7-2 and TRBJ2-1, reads GAGVSQSPSNKVTEKGKDVELRCDPISGHTALYWYRQSLGQGLEFLIYFQGNSAPDKSGLPSDRFSAERTGGSVSTLTIQRTQQEDSAVYLCASSTSAGTSSNEQFFGPGTRLTVL.

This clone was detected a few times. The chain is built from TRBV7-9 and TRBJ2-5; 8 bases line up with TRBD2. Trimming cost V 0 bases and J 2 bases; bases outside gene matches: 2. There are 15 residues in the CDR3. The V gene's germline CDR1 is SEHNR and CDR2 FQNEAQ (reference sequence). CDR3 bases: TGTGCCAGCAGCTTAGCTCTAGCGGGTCAAGAGACCCAGTACTTC. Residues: CASSLALAGQETQYF.

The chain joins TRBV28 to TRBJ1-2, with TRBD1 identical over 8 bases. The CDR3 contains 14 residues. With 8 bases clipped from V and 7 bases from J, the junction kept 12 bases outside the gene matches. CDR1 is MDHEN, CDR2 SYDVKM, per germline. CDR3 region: CASGRDRNYFGYTF. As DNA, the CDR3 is TGTGCCAGCGGCCGGGACAGGAATTATTTTGGCTACACCTTC.

The CDR3 DNA sequence: TGTGCCAGCAGCACTGGCCCCAGGGGGTCTCCCCAAAGCACAGATACGCAGTATTTT. This gives the protein CASSTGPRGSPQSTDTQYF. V and J are TRBV5-4 and TRBJ2-3; 7 bases agree with TRBD1. Germline V gene lookup returns CDR1 SGHNT and CDR2 YYREEE (reference sequence). The CDR3 contains 19 residues. The V gene end was trimmed by 4 bases and the J gene end by 0 bases; junction bases not matched to a gene: 17. Full variable domain (remainder filled in from reference TRBV5-4 and TRBJ2-3): ETGVTQSPTHLIKTRGQQVTLRCSSQSGHNTVSWYQQALGQGPQFIFQYYREEENGRGNFPPRFSGLQFPNYSSELNVNALELDDSALYLCASSTGPRGSPQSTDTQYFGPGTRLTVL.